This T cell receptor beta chain originates from a study of cytomegalovirus exposure and HLA in healthy donors (dated by TCRdb to about 2017). Concerning the study at large: An earlier analysis of approximately 600 of the donors reported approximately 300 Gb of sequence data and some 120 million unique TCR beta sequences from around 200 million T cells. Donor age, sex, ethnicity and CMV serostatus were collected together with the repertoire data. To decide whether each TCR beta V gene segment behaved as functional or pseudogenic, an earlier analysis of fewer than 750 of the donors relied on high-throughput TCR beta sequencing. The study was designed to test whether signatures of past pathogen exposure could be identified by cataloging public T cell receptors. Roughly 300 gigabases of sequencing data and 70 million to 85 million unique TCR sequences were included in an early release covering 550 to 650 HLA-typed donors. In addition to the first cohort of 666 subjects, a separate validation cohort of some 120 different subjects was used. Among about 400 genotyped donors of the cohort, an average of approximately 200,000 unique TCR beta nucleotide sequences was sequenced per donor, of which roughly 17% were non-productive. A later genetic analysis took genome-wide SNP genotypes for about 65% of the 666 donors and used that subset as a discovery cohort. Several DR-DQ haplotypes were handled as single units for association and clustering, since linkage in the cohort was strong. Of the 300 to 400 genotyped donors, around 81% fell in the genetic ancestry cluster associated with self-reported Caucasian donors. Using immunosequencing, the study profiled T cell repertoires from about 620 subjects and related those repertoires to cytomegalovirus serostatus. The number of typed donors differed by locus: about 620-630 for A, B, C, DRB1 and DQB1; 522 for DQA1; fewer than 610 for DPA1; and about 470 for DPB1. Every repertoire in the discovery cohort had been generated on one and the same sequencing platform. A later analysis re-analyzed previously published TCR beta repertoires from 600 to 850 donors and added high-resolution HLA genotyping to study TCR occurrence patterns. In the later analysis, no new phenotypic data were used to find candidate immune exposures; instead, reliance was placed on TCR beta sequences and their occurrence across donors. To predict cytomegalovirus infection status, the study combined high-throughput TCR immunosequencing, statistical association of individual TCRs with disease status, and machine learning. Both class I and class II loci were covered by HLA typing, at four-digit resolution. Study-wide conclusions, independent of this receptor: Because the 87-base-pair reads could not distinguish some IMGT-functional V segments, including TRBV6-2 and TRBV6-3, those segments were excluded. A later genetic analysis associated a missense DCLRE1C variant with V-gene and J-gene trimming of TCR beta chains, and an independent cohort replicated the association. In a later analysis, 16,951 TCR beta sequences were associated with specific HLA alleles at a false discovery rate of 0.05. According to a later analysis, TCR association rates differed among HLA loci, with DRB1 alleles showing the most associated TCRs and HLA-C alleles showing the fewest. In a later analysis, HLA-associated TCR beta chains were found to be more clonally expanded and to have lower generation probabilities than equally common non-associated chains. Because some donors lacked HLA typing at each locus, the association tests relied only on the typed subset. Sequencing depth was assumed to be roughly uniform across donors in the presence/absence analyses, though that assumption may not hold. Because counts were too low, about 15 rarely observed V segments, including chromosome 9 orphons, were left out of the earlier analysis of over 550 of the donors. The only immune exposure information available for the cohort was CMV serostatus. A total of roughly 160 TCR beta chains were listed by the study as associated with cytomegalovirus. In an earlier analysis of some 550 of the donors, most TCR beta V segments were observed in productive rearrangements about 87% or about 30% of the time, broadly matching IMGT annotations. Assigning TCR associations to individual alleles was difficult when HLA alleles, especially DR and DQ, strongly co-occurred. Only TCR beta chains were sequenced in this cohort, and the absence of alpha or paired-chain data limited detectable features. Cytomegalovirus status was reported to be diagnosed by the classifier with high specificity and sensitivity in both the original and validation cohorts. Linkage disequilibrium might explain the correlated functional status among segregating V segments, but an unknown experimental factor could not be excluded. In a later analysis, most CMV-associated TCR beta chains were found to appear HLA-restricted, with HLA associations seemingly driven largely by CMV exposure. According to the authors, the approach could potentially be generalized to other disease states and immunological phenotypes. Compared with the roughly 710-donor mean, donors in an Asian-associated ancestry cluster had fewer N-insertions in productive TCRs, according to a later genetic analysis. A few of the identified cytomegalovirus-associated TCR beta chains were confirmed in vitro to be specific for cytomegalovirus antigens. Several of the top co-occurrence clusters appeared to be linked to parvovirus B19, influenza, CMV and Epstein-Barr virus, according to a later analysis. A group of highly shared sequence variants was considered likely to be a technical artifact of the sequencing pipeline. A further reported finding was that TCR beta sequences accurately predicted the HLA-A and HLA-B alleles for most subjects in the first cohort. While some public TCRs were present in many individuals, most TCR sequences turned up only very rarely across donors.

As for this clone: Its antigen is still unknown. Nothing much larger sits one base from this clone, and base qualities are not available.

Cut back by 0 bases and 0 bases, the V and J ends lie 12 bases apart. CDR1 and CDR2 (MGHRA, YSYEKL) derive from the germline V gene. The CDR3 covers 18 residues, taking in both the cysteine and the phenylalanine. Here the CDR3 DNA is all that survives: 54 bases in frame from base 1. The cohort was made up of about 670 healthy bone marrow donors. All cohort members were sampled while nominally healthy, although unrecorded immune exposures were likely present. The donor was CMV seropositive and was included in the group of 250 to 350 seropositive cohort members. A peripheral blood sample was collected from each donor, and TCR beta sequencing was performed on peripheral blood mononuclear cells. Genomic DNA extraction from the blood cell samples was performed with the Qiagen DNeasy Blood Extraction Kit. The library came from the immunoSEQ multiplex PCR assay. For the multiplex PCR, a mixture combining 60 forward primers for TCR Vbeta segments and 13 reverse primers for TCR Jbeta segments was used. The CDR3 region of rearranged TCR beta genes was amplified from genomic DNA by a multiplex PCR assay. The amplified TCR beta libraries were sequenced on the Illumina HiSeq System as 87-base-pair reads. The original pipeline was this. Across the 640 or so repertoires, a later analysis counted 80 million or so unique TCR beta chains, some 11 million of which were shared by at least two donors. Raw reads were error-corrected and collapsed into unique sequences by a nearest-neighbor algorithm in which closely related sequences were merged to remove PCR and sequencing errors. To assign V, D and J gene segments, CDR3 sequences were aligned to IMGT reference sequences. Each retained sequence needed at least a six-nucleotide match to both a V gene segment and a J gene segment. A rearrangement counted as productive if the CDR3 had no stop codons and remained in frame with V and J, and every other rearrangement counted as non-productive. CDR3 was defined by IMGT convention, running from the second conserved V-encoded cysteine to the conserved J-encoded phenylalanine. In an earlier analysis of approximately 590 of the donors, sequences lacking an unambiguous match to a single V gene segment were excluded. In an earlier analysis of 450 to 750 of the donors, a V segment was called functional when productive rearrangements were above 56.7%, and segregating when the standard deviation between donors exceeded 5%. A statistical classification framework was built to diagnose cytomegalovirus status from the catalog of TCR beta chain sequences. A later analysis assigned V and J genes by comparing TCR nucleotide sequences with IMGT/GENE-DB human TR gene sequences. A later analysis assigned CDR3 sequences and most-parsimonious VDJ recombination scenarios with the TCRdist pipeline. In a later analysis, every TCR beta chain was defined by the combination of its CDR3 amino acid sequence and its V-gene family, and reads without a unique V-gene family were dropped. As a way to deal with suspected cross-contamination and a sequencing artifact, a later analysis dropped 450 to 700 nucleotide sequences that were highly shared and had low generation probability. For each public chain, a later analysis derived a clonal expansion index from normalized ranks of inferred template counts within each repertoire. A later analysis computed generation probabilities with a VDJ recombination model fitted to out-of-frame rearrangements, and checked the results against IGoR. Hypergeometric tests were used in a later analysis to score TCR-TCR, TCR-HLA and TCR-CMV co-occurrence, with a repertoire-size bias correction applied to the TCR pairs. False discovery rates were estimated in a later analysis by permuting HLA or CMV assignments 20 times. A later analysis grouped co-occurring TCRs with DBSCAN, adding TCRdist sequence similarity when clustering within HLA-allele-positive subsets. Repertoires with fewer than 30,000 or more than 120,000 public chains were left out of co-occurrence clustering, as were about 5 repertoires with anomalous nucleotide sharing. TCRdb carries this immuneACCESS record with in-frame sequences only. Its versions omit some clonotypes, under half of them owing to an unresolved V gene in the studies checked, with the rest unexplained. The V and J calls and clone size are taken from that table; D and trimming were inferred from the DNA. This sample holds 150,000 to 200,000 clones; 75% were observed only once. Around 3% of the sample is taken by the ten largest.

The sequencing sample was made of PBMCs. This chain joins TRBV4-1 to TRBJ1-6; a tentative D call is TRBD1 (6 bases match). This clonotype was obtained from a woman aged 50 to 60 in good health and CMV-seropositive. Here is the DNA: TGCGCCAGCAGCCAAGATTCGGGAGGGGGCTCCTATAATTCACCCCTCCACTTT. It translates to CASSQDSGGGSYNSPLHF.